This TCR beta chain was documented in a study of OX40 agonist ivuxolimab in advanced cancers. Produced via immunoSEQ multiplex PCR; TCRdb's table is partial and in-frame only. The sample yields about 80,000 clones, over 90% seen once. CDR3 size: 15 residues. Germline CDR1 is LNHNV and CDR2 is YYDKDF (reference sequence). Trimming took 2 bases from V and 0 from J, leaving 9 bases between them. Sequencing was performed on CD4+ or CD8+ T cells sorted from blood, taken in a trial of the OX40 agonist ivuxolimab. The clonotype comes from an adult with an advanced solid tumor such as melanoma, head and neck, liver or kidney cancer. The rearrangement links TRBV15 to TRBJ2-3, with a tentative D call TRBD2 (6 bases). CDR3 DNA: TGTGCCACCAGCAGACTCGGGGGTAGCACAGATACGCAGTATTTT. It codes for CATSRLGGSTDTQYF.